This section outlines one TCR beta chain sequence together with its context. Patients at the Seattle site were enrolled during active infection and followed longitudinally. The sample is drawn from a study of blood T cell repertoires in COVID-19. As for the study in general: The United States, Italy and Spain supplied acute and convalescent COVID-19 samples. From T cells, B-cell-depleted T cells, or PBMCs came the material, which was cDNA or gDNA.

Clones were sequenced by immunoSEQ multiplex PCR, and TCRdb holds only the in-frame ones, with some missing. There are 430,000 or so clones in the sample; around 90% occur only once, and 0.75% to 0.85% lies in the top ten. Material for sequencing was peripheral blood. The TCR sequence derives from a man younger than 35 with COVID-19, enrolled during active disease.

The CDR3, as DNA: TGTGCCACCAGCAGGGTAGTCCGTTCCTACAATGAGCAGTTCTTC. Translation: CATSRVVRSYNEQFF. This rearrangement joins TRBV15 to TRBJ2-1; D gene ambiguous. CDR1 and CDR2 from the germline V gene are LNHNV and YYDKDF (reference sequence). The CDR3 loop spans 15 amino acids. V dropped 3 bases and J dropped 1 base, with 10 bases sitting between them.